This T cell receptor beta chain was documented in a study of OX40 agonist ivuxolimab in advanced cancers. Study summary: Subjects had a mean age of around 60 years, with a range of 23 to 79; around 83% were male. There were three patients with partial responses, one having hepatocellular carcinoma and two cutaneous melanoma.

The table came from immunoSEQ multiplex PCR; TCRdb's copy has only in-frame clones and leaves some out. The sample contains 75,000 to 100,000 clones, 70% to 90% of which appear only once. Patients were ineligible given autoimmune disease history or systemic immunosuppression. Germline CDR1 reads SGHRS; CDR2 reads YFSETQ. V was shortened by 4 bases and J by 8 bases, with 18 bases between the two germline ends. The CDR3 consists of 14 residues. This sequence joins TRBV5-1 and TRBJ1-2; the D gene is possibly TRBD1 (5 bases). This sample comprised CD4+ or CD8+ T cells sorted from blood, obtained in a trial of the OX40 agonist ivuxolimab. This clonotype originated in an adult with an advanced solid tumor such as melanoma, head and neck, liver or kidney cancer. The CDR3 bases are TGCGCCAGCAGCGACCCCGGGACCGGTGAGGGCTACACCTTC. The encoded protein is CASSDPGTGEGYTF. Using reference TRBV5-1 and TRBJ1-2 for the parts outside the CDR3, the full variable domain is KAGVTQTPRYLIKTRGQQVTLSCSPISGHRSVSWYQQTPGQGLQFLFEYFSETQRNKGNFPGRFSGRQFSNSRSEMNVSTLELGDSALYLCASSDPGTGEGYTFGSGTRLTVV.